The clone carrying this T cell receptor beta chain was detected many times. The antigen is undetermined. The sample providers were healthy Caucasian people from Russia, aged about 6 to 100. The authors ran a second PCR of 7 to 11 cycles using a sample-barcoded 5' primer and a J-beta primer mix. One entry per CDR3 protein, called by TCRdb with MiXCR from the 5' RACE reads. The sample consists of about 650,000 distinct CDR3 sequences, 32% of them appearing once. This sample was taken from a study of blood T cells in healthy people across ages. Study-level findings and limits: Roughly linear age-related decline in beta diversity appeared, significant by age approximately 41. The lack of PBMC sorting stopped any conclusive naive versus antigen-experienced comparison. Considered underestimates were the diversity estimates obtained from one million T cells.

The sample was blood. This clonotype originated in a woman over 75 in good health.

CDR3 loop: CASNSEGVEQYF. The CDR3 DNA follows: TGTGCCAGCAACTCTGAGGGGGTAGAGCAGTACTTC. The chain carries TRBV3-1 and TRBJ2-7; tentative D call: TRBD1 (6 bases). The CDR3 length is 12 residues. The ends were cut back, 7 bases at V and 7 bases at J, with 14 bases in the middle. Germline V lookup: CDR1 LGHDT, CDR2 YNNKEL (reference sequence).